This is a list of T cell receptor beta chains from one sample in a study of cytomegalovirus exposure and HLA in healthy donors. Using immunoSEQ multiplex PCR, the repertoire was profiled, and TCRdb retains in-frame clones only, with some absent. Of 90,000 to 150,000 clones listed, more than 75% were seen once; the top ten hold 10% to 15%. Sample: PBMCs. Receptors originate from a woman aged 40 to 50 in good health and CMV-seropositive. The CDR3 runs from the conserved cysteine through the conserved F or W.

V: TRBV7-2
J: TRBJ2-7
CDR3: CASSFGAGGYEQYF

V: TRBV9
J: TRBJ2-5
CDR3: CASSVRDYQETQYF

V: TRBV27
J: TRBJ1-5
CDR3: CASSWDRISGPQHF

V: TRBV19
J: TRBJ1-3
CDR3: CASSGVGNTIYF

V: TRBV6-1
J: TRBJ2-3
CDR3: CASSGKWGHRTDTQYF

V: TRBV6-5
J: TRBJ2-3
CDR3: CASRTRQGSTDTQYF

V: TRBV7-2
J: TRBJ2-5
CDR3: CASSPSASGGAEYF

V: TRBV6-5
J: TRBJ1-2
CDR3: CASRAGGYGYTF

V: TRBV5-5
J: TRBJ2-6
CDR3: CASSWGPGVGANVLTF

V: TRBV5-1
J: TRBJ1-1
CDR3: CASSYGQGAAEAFF

V: TRBV4-2
J: TRBJ2-5
CDR3: CASSPNGGEGETQYF

V: TRBV6-1
J: TRBJ1-5
CDR3: CASSEVNRIGQPQHF

V: TRBV7-9
J: TRBJ2-7
CDR3: CASSSTGVGRYEQYF

V: TRBV9
J: TRBJ1-1
CDR3: CASSDRSSPRTEAFF

V: TRBV6-1
J: TRBJ1-1
CDR3: CASSEQDRMNTEAFF